These 23 T cell receptor beta chains share one sample of origin, sequenced in a study of T cells after yellow fever vaccination. TCRdb reprocessed the 5' RACE reads via MiXCR and lists one record per CDR3 protein. The sample has about 350,000 distinct CDR3 sequences; 7% to 10% are singletons. The sequenced sample was PBMCs, obtained more than 40 days after the first yellow fever vaccination. These TCRs come from a man aged 18 to 29 who received the YFV17D yellow fever vaccine.

In this sample, this clonotype turned up a few times. V gene TRBV24-1 combines with J gene TRBJ2-5; possible D gene TRBD1, 5 bases. V was pared by 3 bases and J by 0 bases, with 13 bases between. Germline assignment: CDR1 KGHDR and CDR2 SFDVKD. The CDR3 spans 16 residues. CDR3 coding DNA: TGTGCCACCAGTGATCTGGGGCAGGGCGACCAAGAGACCCAGTACTTC. Protein product: CATSDLGQGDQETQYF.

This chain joins TRBV27 and TRBJ2-6, with D perhaps TRBD1 (5 bases). V lost 6 bases to trimming and J lost 4 bases, with 13 bases between them. Germline lookup yields CDR1 MNHEY and CDR2 SMNVEV (reference sequence). CDR3 length equals 15 residues. The CDR3 DNA is TGTGCCAGCAGACCACAGGTGCCAGGGGCCAACGTCCTGACTTTC. It codes for CASRPQVPGANVLTF.

This clonotype was picked up many times. The chain combines TRBV20-1 with TRBJ2-5; D is unresolved. There are 12 residues in the CDR3. CDR1 and CDR2 from the germline V gene are DFQATT and SNEGSKA (reference sequence). Trimming took off 6 bases at V and 5 bases at J, with 13 bases between the two ends. This CDR3 reads CSATNQVETQYF. CDR3 sequence (DNA): TGCAGTGCCACCAACCAGGTGGAGACCCAGTACTTC.

The V gene is TRBV2, the J gene TRBJ1-4; no clear D. Trimming left V 4 bases short and J 11 bases short, with 8 bases between. The CDR3 totals 11 residues. Germline lookup yields CDR1 SNHLY and CDR2 FYNNEI. CDR3 amino acids: CASSASEKLFF. In DNA, the CDR3 is TGTGCCAGCAGTGCCTCTGAGAAACTGTTTTTT.

This clonotype has more than one count but fewer than ten. The CDR3 loop is CASSPSRGRQETQYF. The CDR3, as DNA: TGTGCCAGCAGTCCCTCCCGGGGACGCCAAGAGACCCAGTACTTC. V usage is TRBV12-3 or TRBV12-4 and J usage is TRBJ2-5; D may match TRBD1 or TRBD2 (5 bases each). The CDR3 runs to 15 residues. The germline V and J ends were trimmed by 5 bases and 1 base, with 14 bases remaining between them.

This clonotype was found many times. CDR3 in DNA: TGTGCCACCAGCAGAGCGGGCGGCCAGCCCCAGCATTTT. It translates to CATSRAGGQPQHF. The V and J genes are TRBV15 and TRBJ1-5; D call uncertain. The CDR3 extends over 13 amino acids. The germline gives CDR1 LNHNV, CDR2 YYDKDF (reference sequence). With 1 base removed from V and 7 bases from J, the gap between germline ends came to 8 bases.

This clonotype was picked up many times. The V gene is TRBV12-3 or TRBV12-4, the J gene TRBJ2-7; D uncertain. The CDR3 has 13 amino acids. V lost 8 bases and J lost 0, with 11 bases in between. CDR3 protein: CASLGESSYEQYF. CDR3 sequence (DNA): TGTGCCAGCCTAGGAGAGAGCTCCTACGAGCAGTACTTC.

Points on this clonotype: Compared with germline, one end of the junction differs, possibly owing to a read error. V is TRBV11-2 and J is TRBJ1-4; D is uncertain. Germline V gives CDR1 SGHAT, CDR2 FQNNGV. The CDR3 sequence is 13 residues long. The CDR3 loop reads CASSVALVEKPFF. CDR3 nucleotides: TGTGCCAGCAGCGTGGCTTTGGTGGAAAAACCGTTTTTT.

The chain joins TRBV7-2 to TRBJ2-5, with TRBD2 matching over 8 bases. J gave up 3 bases and V 5 bases, and 5 bases lay outside the gene matches. There are 14 residues in the CDR3. Germline V gene sequence: CDR1 SGHTA, CDR2 FQGNSA. The CDR3 DNA follows: TGTGCCAGCAGCCAAAATAGCGGGAAAGAGACCCAGTACTTC. It translates to CASSQNSGKETQYF.

The chain combines TRBV20-1 with TRBJ1-2; no firm D call. The germline CDR1 and CDR2 sequences are DFQATT and SNEGSKA (reference sequence). The CDR3 runs to 13 residues. V was pared by 3 bases and J by 2 bases, with 10 bases between. In DNA form, the CDR3 reads TGCAGTGCTAGCGGCGACACGAACTATGGCTACACCTTC. Translating gives CSASGDTNYGYTF.

This clonotype was observed many times. The V call is TRBV7-2, the J call TRBJ1-1; possible D gene TRBD1, 5 bases. CDR1 is SGHTA and CDR2 is FQGNSA in the germline V gene. The CDR3 is made up of 12 amino acids. V lost 0 bases and J 8 bases, leaving 7 bases between the germline ends. CDR3 bases: TGTGCCAGCAGCTTAGCCAGACAGGAAGCTTTCTTT. Encoded protein: CASSLARQEAFF.

This clonotype was seen a few times. V is TRBV4-3 and J is TRBJ2-5, with TRBD2 matching over 14 bases. The CDR3 has 18 amino acids. V shed 0 bases, J shed 6 bases, and the junction held 9 bases outside the gene matches. CDR1 and CDR2 (germline): LGHNA, YSLEER. CDR3 in amino acids: CASSQDVGTSGGGKTQYF. Here the CDR3 DNA reads TGCGCCAGCAGCCAAGATGTGGGGACTAGCGGGGGAGGAAAGACCCAGTACTTC.

The chain combines TRBV5-1 with TRBJ2-5; D is possibly TRBD1 (5 bases). The CDR3 is made up of 14 amino acids. CDR1 is SGHRS and CDR2 is YFSETQ in the germline V gene. The germline V and J ends were trimmed by 4 bases and 1 base, with 11 bases remaining between them. The CDR3 bases are TGCGCCAGCAGCATTGGGGCAGGCCAAGAGACCCAGTACTTC. Protein: CASSIGAGQETQYF.

This clonotype was seen a handful of times. The chain links TRBV6-1 to TRBJ2-7, with D unresolved. Germline V lookup: CDR1 MNHNS, CDR2 SASEGT. This CDR3 comprises 14 residues. The V end was cut by 2 bases, the J end by 0 bases, with 8 bases between. The CDR3 sequence is CASSEFQDSYEQYV. CDR3 DNA sequence: TGTGCCAGCAGTGAATTCCAGGACTCCTACGAGCAGTACGTC.

The table lists this clonotype with a few counts. This rearrangement joins TRBV7-2 to TRBJ1-1; D is perhaps TRBD1 (6 bases). From germline, CDR1 is SGHTA and CDR2 FQGNSA. Trimming pared 5 bases from V and 7 bases from J, leaving 14 bases between. This CDR3 contains 13 residues. CDR3 in amino acids: CASSPRGSIEAFF. As DNA, the CDR3 is TGTGCCAGCAGCCCCAGGGGCAGCATTGAAGCTTTCTTT.

A few counts support this clonotype. The chain carries TRBV7-9 and TRBJ2-1; 7 positions match TRBD2. The V gene's germline CDR1 is SEHNR and CDR2 FQNEAQ (reference sequence). This CDR3 spans 17 amino acids. V gave up 6 bases and J gave up 3 bases; unmatched junction bases: 14. The CDR3: CASSQGSGARFYNEQFF. CDR3 DNA: TGTGCCAGCAGTCAAGGAAGCGGGGCGAGGTTCTACAATGAGCAGTTCTTC.

This clonotype showed up just a few times. The V call is TRBV7-2, the J call TRBJ2-7; maybe TRBD2 (7 bases). Germline V gene sequence: CDR1 SGHTA, CDR2 FQGNSA. The CDR3 has 16 residues. V was trimmed by 5 bases and J by 0 bases, leaving 17 bases between them. CDR3 amino acids: CASSADGGRSSYEQYF. For the CDR3, the DNA is TGTGCCAGCAGCGCGGACGGGGGGCGTAGCTCCTACGAGCAGTACTTC.

A few counts support this clonotype. The chain has TRBV7-8 and TRBJ2-2; D remains unclear. Germline V lookup: CDR1 SGHVS, CDR2 FQNEAQ. V was trimmed by 3 bases and J by 1 base, leaving 9 bases between them. CDR3 length equals 15 residues. CDR3 loop: CASSFQHLNTGELFF. CDR3 nucleotides: TGTGCCAGCAGCTTCCAACATTTGAACACCGGGGAGCTGTTTTTT.

The chain joins TRBV6-1 to TRBJ1-2; tentative D call: TRBD1 (5 bases). Looked up from germline, CDR1 is MNHNS and CDR2 is SASEGT. CDR3 length: 13 amino acids. The ends were cut back, 6 bases at V and 8 bases at J, with 16 bases in the middle. Here the CDR3 DNA reads TGTGCCAGCAGCCCCGGGACGGAGGGCGGCTACACCTTC. Translation gives CASSPGTEGGYTF.

In this sample, this clonotype turned up many times. This rearrangement joins TRBV24-1 to TRBJ1-2; D not certain. Germline V gives CDR1 KGHDR, CDR2 SFDVKD. The V end lost 1 base, the J end lost 4 bases, and 9 bases lay between the germline ends. This CDR3 region has 14 residues. The CDR3 nucleotides read TGTGCCACCAGTGATTTCCCTCGATCCTATGGCTACACCTTC. Its protein product is CATSDFPRSYGYTF.

This clonotype has at least ten counts. V usage is TRBV18 and J usage is TRBJ1-1; a possible D gene is TRBD1 (6 bases). V was shortened by 8 bases and J by 2 bases, with 12 bases between the two germline ends. The germline V gene has CDR1 KGHSH and CDR2 LQKENI. The CDR3 has 13 amino acids. The CDR3, as DNA: TGTGCCAGCAGTGGACAGAGTAACACTGAAGCTTTCTTT. Protein product: CASSGQSNTEAFF.

This clonotype appeared once. V gene TRBV7-8 combines with J gene TRBJ2-4; 8 bases are shared with TRBD2. The ends lost 3 bases at V and 2 bases at J; junction bases unmatched: 6. This CDR3 has 16 residues. Germline CDR1 and CDR2: SGHVS and FQNEAQ. CDR3 in amino acids: CASSLRGAISKNIQYF. The DNA for the CDR3 is TGTGCCAGCAGCTTGCGGGGGGCTATATCCAAAAACATTCAGTACTTC.

This clonotype was detected a few times. The chain combines TRBV12-3 or TRBV12-4 with TRBJ1-6; D call uncertain. V was cut by 8 bases and J by 8 bases, with 10 bases left in between. The CDR3 length is 12 residues. CDR3 loop: CASALRDSPLHF. CDR3 sequence (DNA): TGTGCCAGCGCCCTCAGAGATTCACCCCTCCACTTT.